This record covers a single TCR beta chain. This entry is derived from a study of tumor-infiltrating lymphocytes in localized non-small cell lung cancer. Study-wide context: Each patient gave resected tumor and non-adjacent uninvolved lung tissue.

CDR1 and CDR2 (germline): GTSNPN, SVGIG (reference sequence). Deletions cut 2 bases from V and 4 bases from J, with 9 bases between. This CDR3 has 13 amino acids. TCRdb keeps only in-frame clones here, not all; method: immunoSEQ multiplex PCR. The data hold around 12,000 clones, with 80% to 90% observed a single time. This clonotype originated in a human donor with non-small cell lung cancer. The specimen was uninvolved lung tissue not adjacent to the tumor. The chain joins TRBV30 to TRBJ1-5; D gene unclear. The CDR3 DNA is TGTGCCTGGAGTTCCGGGATAAATCAGCCCCAGCATTTT. Amino acid sequence: CAWSSGINQPQHF.